The clone carrying this TCR beta chain was counted once. Its cognate antigen is unknown. The entry originates in a study of cytomegalovirus exposure and HLA in healthy donors. General study results and limits: TCR beta sequences reportedly predicted the HLA-A and HLA-B alleles of most subjects accurately.

V was clipped by 4 bases and J by 3 bases; unmatched bases: 9. This CDR3 comprises 15 residues. Germline lookup yields CDR1 MGHRA and CDR2 YSYEKL. A multiplex PCR was run with 60 Vbeta primers and 13 Jbeta primers. Assay: immunoSEQ multiplex PCR; the TCRdb copy retains only in-frame clones and omits some. The table has around 150,000 clones, about 80% seen once; the top ten hold roughly 10%. The V gene is TRBV4-1, the J gene TRBJ2-7; 7 nucleotides agree with TRBD1. The source material was PBMCs. The TCR originated in a man aged 18 to 29 in good health and CMV-seropositive. This CDR3 is CASSRPTTGIYEQYF. CDR3 DNA sequence: TGCGCCAGCAGCCGGCCTACGACAGGGATCTACGAGCAGTACTTC.